This passage covers 2 T cell receptor beta chains from one sample sequenced in a study of response to subunit inactivated influenza vaccine. TCRdb fed the RT-PCR reads into MiXCR, producing one record per CDR3 protein. The sample lists roughly 630,000 distinct CDR3 sequences, around 13% seen once, with approximately 7.6% in the top ten. The input for sequencing was PBMCs from blood, taken around two weeks before vaccination. These receptors were collected from a man aged 50 to 59 who received an inactivated influenza vaccine.

This clonotype was seen at least ten times. The chain uses TRBV3-1 and TRBJ2-7; D is perhaps TRBD1 (5 bases). This CDR3 is 13 amino acids long. Germline V gene data show CDR1 as LGHDT and CDR2 as YNNKEL (reference sequence). With 4 bases removed from V and 2 bases from J, the gap between germline ends came to 9 bases. The CDR3 sequence is CASSRQPAYEQYF. The CDR3 DNA follows: TGTGCCAGCAGCCGACAGCCGGCCTACGAGCAGTACTTC.

The chain has TRBV5-5 and TRBJ1-1; no clear D. Germline V gene lookup returns CDR1 SGHKS and CDR2 YYEKEE (reference sequence). V was trimmed by 5 bases and J by 0 bases, leaving 11 bases between them. CDR3 length: 14 residues. In DNA form, the CDR3 reads TGTGCCAGCAGGTTACAGCCCATGAACACTGAAGCTTTCTTT. Translation gives CASRLQPMNTEAFF.